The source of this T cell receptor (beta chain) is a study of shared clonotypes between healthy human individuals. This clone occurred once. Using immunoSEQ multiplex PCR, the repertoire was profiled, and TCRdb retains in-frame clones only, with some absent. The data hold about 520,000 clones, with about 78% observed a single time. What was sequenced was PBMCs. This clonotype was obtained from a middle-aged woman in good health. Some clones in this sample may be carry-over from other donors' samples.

The CDR3 nucleotides read TGCGCCAGCAGCTTGGGCCAGCGGGAGTACAATGAGCAGTTCTTC. Protein sequence: CASSLGQREYNEQFF. The chain carries TRBV5-1 and TRBJ2-1; 8 bases map to TRBD2. CDR3 length: 15 amino acids. V trimming: 0 bases; J trimming: 4 bases; junction bases outside the gene matches: 3. Germline CDR1 reads SGHRS; CDR2 reads YFSETQ. The full variable domain, rest sourced from reference TRBV5-1 and TRBJ2-1, is KAGVTQTPRYLIKTRGQQVTLSCSPISGHRSVSWYQQTPGQGLQFLFEYFSETQRNKGNFPGRFSGRQFSNSRSEMNVSTLELGDSALYLCASSLGQREYNEQFFGPGTRLTVL.